This T cell receptor beta chain was obtained from a study of blood T cell repertoires in COVID-19. Per the original methods: From reference gene primer amplification, estimates of nucleated cell counts were derived. Produced via immunoSEQ multiplex PCR; TCRdb's table is partial and in-frame only. V, J and clone size are those of that table, while D and trimming were read from the DNA. The sample yields approximately 150,000 clones, 85% seen once. As regards this clone: The sample carries other DNA sequences with the same CDR3.

Germline V gene lookup returns CDR1 PRHDT and CDR2 FYEKMQ (reference sequence). The V gene lost 3 bases and the J gene lost 4 bases, with 16 bases spanning the gap. CDR3 size: 16 residues. This sequence joins TRBV13 and TRBJ1-3, with TRBD1 as a possible D gene (6 bases). Sequenced input: peripheral blood. This TCR came from a woman aged 50 to 60 with COVID-19, enrolled during active disease. The CDR3 DNA reads as TGTGCCAGCAGCTTGGGAACGACAGGACCAGGAAACACCATATATTTT. Amino acid sequence: CASSLGTTGPGNTIYF.